This is a list of T cell receptor beta chains from one sample in a study of shared clonotypes between healthy human individuals. TCRdb's table, derived via immunoSEQ multiplex PCR, lists solely in-frame clones and lacks some. The sample holds around 500,000 clones, around four fifths seen once. The sequenced sample was PBMCs. The receptor set was obtained from a woman aged 40 to 55 in good health. Some clones in this sample may be carry-over from other donors' samples. Each CDR3 is given with its conserved first and last residue.

j_call v_call cdr3_aa
TRBJ2-7 TRBV28 CASSLKGVWTYEQYF
TRBJ2-7 TRBV4-1 CASSQVDGRYEQYF
TRBJ2-5 TRBV29-1 CSAKRVQPQETQYF
TRBJ1-2 TRBV6-1 CASSIRGRHGYTF
TRBJ2-2 TRBV7-3 CASSSRGGVPTGELFF
TRBJ1-2 TRBV5-4 CASSSDVLRGKYGYTF
TRBJ1-2 TRBV4-1 CASSQDPGGNYGYTF
TRBJ1-4 TRBV25-1 CASSFTGTGYEKLFF
TRBJ2-7 TRBV28 CASSLFLAGGTYEQYF
TRBJ2-1 TRBV30 CAWSMGILSYNEQFF
TRBJ2-4 TRBV19 CASSGREENIQYF
TRBJ2-1 TRBV18 CASSPRSGPARNEQFF
TRBJ2-7 TRBV28 CASSFGLNSYEQYF
TRBJ2-2 TRBV7-9 CASSIQGAGELFF
TRBJ1-4 TRBV4-2 CASSRSADEKLFF
TRBJ2-6 TRBV28 CASSFPASGPLSGANVLTF
TRBJ2-3 TRBV7-9 CASSLAPGQDTQYF
TRBJ2-5 TRBV7-7 CASSSLGGIETQYF
TRBJ2-7 TRBV5-4 CASSLGQGRSDYEQYF
TRBJ2-6 TRBV10-3 CAISERDRGESGANVLTF
TRBJ1-5 TRBV6-5 CASRSTGVDQPQHF
TRBJ2-1 TRBV2 CASEPGLASAEQFF
TRBJ1-2 TRBV6-1 CASSIFAYGYTF
TRBJ2-5 TRBV19 CASSIGRGRETQYF
TRBJ2-7 TRBV30 CAWSKIISEQYF
TRBJ2-6 TRBV7-3 CASSPGAGWEFGANVLTF